The clone carrying this T cell receptor (beta chain) was detected a few times. Its cognate antigen is unknown. No treatment of any kind had been given to any patient before thyroid surgery. These data originate in a study of metastatic and nonmetastatic thyroid tumors. Study in general: Peripheral blood and tumor or nodule samples from malignant and benign thyroid patients were compared. Study-wide results and caveats: Significantly greater TCR beta diversity was reportedly found in malignant thyroid tumors than in benign nodules (in blood and tumor).

In the source study's methods: Researchers built a distant-metastasis classifier for papillary thyroid cancer that drew on CDR3 differences across clinicopathological groups. TCRdb re-called the PCR reads through MiXCR. These V and J calls originate from TCRdb's pipeline instead of the authors' own analysis. The sample lists some 31,000 clones; about 4.1% were seen once. This CDR3 spans 16 amino acids. V dropped 1 base and J dropped 6; count of bases not matched to a gene: 11. The germline CDR1 and CDR2 sequences are DFQATT and SNEGSKA (reference sequence). The V gene is TRBV20-1, the J gene TRBJ1-4, with 7 bases fitting TRBD1. Input material: blood. This clonotype originated in a female donor with papillary thyroid cancer or a benign thyroid nodule (not recorded which). Some clones in this sample may be carry-over from other donors' samples. CDR3 bases: TGCAGTGCTAGAGGGCTACGGGACAGACTCGATGAAAAACTGTTTTTT. This sequence encodes CSARGLRDRLDEKLFF.